These 16 T cell receptor beta chains were all obtained from the same sample, sequenced in a study of regulatory T cells in long-lasting Graves disease. According to the study, TCR beta libraries were built with iRepertoire HTBI primers and CDR3-region Arm-PCR. TCRdb re-called the multiplex PCR reads through MiXCR, storing one row per CDR3 protein. This table holds around 500,000 distinct CDR3 sequences, 13% found once. Time point noted: newly diagnosed GD, antithyroid drugs for less than 3 months. PBMC-derived RNA was used for the TCR library. These data also featured in a second study, about T cells in Graves' hyperthyroidism and ophthalmopathy.

This material consisted of peripheral blood mononuclear cells (PBMCs), taken at new diagnosis, from a patient treated with antithyroid drugs. The receptors shown here come from a man aged 25-40 years with Graves disease.

This clonotype was detected ten times or more. This chain joins TRBV2 and TRBJ2-7; D uncertain. The CDR3 loop spans 15 amino acids. V lost 2 bases to trimming and J lost 6 bases, with 17 bases between them. Looked up from germline, CDR1 is SNHLY and CDR2 is FYNNEI. CDR3 residues: CASSELGSRALEQYF. The CDR3, as DNA: TGTGCCAGCAGTGAATTAGGCAGCCGGGCCCTCGAGCAGTACTTC.

The chain combines TRBV4-2 with TRBJ1-1; 12 bases align to TRBD1. With V trimmed by 4 bases and J by 1 base, 7 bases remained unmatched. This CDR3 comprises 17 residues. The germline CDR1 and CDR2 sequences are LGHNA and YNFKEQ. CDR3 sequence reads: CASSPGQGAGGNTEAFF. Written as DNA, the CDR3 is TGTGCCAGCAGCCCGGGACAGGGGGCAGGTGGGAACACTGAAGCTTTCTTT.

The chain joins TRBV9 to TRBJ1-2, with a weak D call TRBD1 (6 bases). The CDR3 extends over 13 amino acids. Germline V gene sequence: CDR1 SGDLS, CDR2 YYNGEE. V dropped 4 bases and J dropped 13 bases, with 20 bases sitting between them. The CDR3 DNA is TGTGCCAGCAGCCGACCCTCGACAGGCGCTACCACCTTC. It yields the protein CASSRPSTGATTF.

This clonotype was seen at least ten times. The rearrangement uses TRBV6-1 and TRBJ1-1; D is possibly TRBD1 (6 bases). CDR1 and CDR2 (germline): MNHNS, SASEGT. The ends were cut back, 5 bases at V and 10 bases at J, with 11 bases in the middle. CDR3 length: 11 residues. The CDR3 spells CASSRRGAAFF. The CDR3 region has the DNA TGTGCCAGCAGTCGACGGGGGGCAGCTTTCTTT.

The genes are TRBV10-3 and TRBJ2-5; 10 bases line up with TRBD1. This CDR3 is built from 13 residues. V trimming: 6 bases; J trimming: 4 bases; junction bases outside the gene matches: 2. Per the germline V gene, CDR1 is ENHRY and CDR2 is SYGVKD. CDR3 bases: TGTGCCATCAGCCGACAGGGGGCAGAGACCCAGTACTTC. Its translation is CAISRQGAETQYF.

This clonotype was seen at least ten times. This chain joins TRBV2 and TRBJ2-5; 7 bases line up with TRBD1. After removal of 5 bases from V and 5 bases from J, the junction contained 11 bases not matched to a gene. The CDR3 runs 15 residues. Per the germline V gene, CDR1 is SNHLY and CDR2 is FYNNEI. CDR3 DNA: TGTGCCAGCAGTATACAGGGGACGACGTGGGAGACCCAGTACTTC. Translating gives CASSIQGTTWETQYF.

A few counts support this clonotype. The CDR3 region is CASGLSASSYEQYF. In DNA form, the CDR3 reads TGTGCTAGTGGTTTGAGCGCATCGTCCTACGAGCAGTACTTC. The chain links TRBV12-5 to TRBJ2-7; D unclear. This CDR3 contains 14 residues. Per germline, CDR1 LGHNT and CDR2 FRNRAP. The ends were cut back, 2 bases at V and 1 base at J, with 9 bases in the middle.

A remark on this clonotype: This sequence is one base from a far larger clone and is likely a read error. The genes are TRBV5-1 and TRBJ1-1, with D hard to call. CDR1 and CDR2 (germline): SGHRS, YFSETQ. This CDR3 region has 15 residues. CDR3 loop: CASSVGPGMNTEDFF. The CDR3 coding sequence is TGTGCCAGCAGCGTAGGCCCAGGAATGAACACTGAAGATTTCTTT.

This clonotype has only a few counts. V is TRBV29-1 and J is TRBJ2-1, with 11 nucleotides matching TRBD2. CDR1 and CDR2 from the germline V gene are SQVTM and ANQGSEA. Germline trimming cut 0 bases from V and 4 bases from J; bases unmatched to any gene: 14. This CDR3 comprises 19 residues. CDR3 amino acids: CSVEDHPGSGLAEYNEQFF. Here the CDR3 DNA reads TGCAGCGTTGAAGATCATCCGGGATCGGGACTAGCGGAATACAATGAGCAGTTCTTC.

This clonotype has at least ten counts. The chain uses TRBV20-1 and TRBJ2-3; no firm D call. The CDR3 covers 15 residues. Between the trimmed V and J ends, which lost 1 base and 4 bases, there was a span of 15 bases. Germline assignment: CDR1 DFQATT and CDR2 SNEGSKA (reference sequence). The CDR3 here is CSARGGSWGADTQYF. The CDR3 DNA reads TGCAGTGCTAGAGGGGGAAGCTGGGGTGCAGATACGCAGTATTTT.

This clonotype was seen repeatedly, ten times or more. V is TRBV28 and J is TRBJ2-7; 7 nucleotides agree with TRBD1. This CDR3 region has 13 residues. Germline loops: CDR1 MDHEN, CDR2 SYDVKM. V lost 6 bases to trimming and J lost 7 bases; unmatched junction nucleotides: 9. CDR3 amino acids: CASRATGSEEQYF. The CDR3 coding sequence is TGTGCCAGCAGGGCGACAGGGTCGGAGGAGCAGTACTTC.

This clonotype was seen repeatedly, ten times or more. This sequence joins TRBV2 and TRBJ2-7, with 9 positions matching TRBD1. V was clipped by 5 bases and J by 6 bases; unmatched bases: 5. This CDR3 is 13 amino acids long. Germline assignment: CDR1 SNHLY and CDR2 FYNNEI. The CDR3 loop is CASSRDRVTEQYF. CDR3 in DNA: TGTGCCAGCAGTCGGGACAGGGTTACCGAGCAGTACTTC.

This clonotype appeared many times. The chain uses TRBV11-3 and TRBJ2-1; D is undetermined. This CDR3 is 13 amino acids long. V lost 2 bases to trimming and J lost 4 bases, with 6 bases between them. The V gene's germline CDR1 is SGHNT and CDR2 YENEEA. The CDR3 here is CASSLSVYNEQFF. CDR3 DNA: TGTGCCAGCAGCTTATCTGTATACAATGAGCAGTTCTTC.

This clonotype appeared a few times. Lacking the conserved final phenylalanine or tryptophan, this CDR3 likely reflects a read error. The chain is built from TRBV6-1 and TRBJ1-1; no definite D call. V lost 9 bases, J lost 10 bases, and 15 bases lay in between. Germline CDR1 MNHNS, CDR2 SASEGT. CDR3 length equals 11 residues. The CDR3 protein is CARNGPTRAFL. CDR3 DNA sequence: TGTGCCAGAAACGGGCCTACACGAGCTTTCCTT.

This clonotype was observed at least ten times. The chain is built from TRBV7-8 and TRBJ1-1; the D gene is possibly TRBD1 (6 bases). The CDR3 has 13 amino acids. Between the trimmed V and J ends, which lost 1 base and 14 bases, there was a span of 17 bases. Germline lookup yields CDR1 SGHVS and CDR2 FQNEAQ. CDR3 in amino acids: CASSLVRGSIVFF. CDR3 nucleotides: TGTGCCAGCAGCTTAGTCAGGGGATCGATCGTATTCTTT.

This clonotype was recorded at least ten times. This rearrangement joins TRBV7-2 to TRBJ1-3; 9 nucleotides match TRBD1. This CDR3 region has 15 residues. Germline CDR1 reads SGHTA; CDR2 reads FQGNSA. V gave up 1 base and J gave up 11 bases; unmatched junction bases: 9. CDR3 protein: CASSLEGQGWIPIYF. CDR3 nucleotides: TGTGCCAGCAGCTTAGAGGGACAGGGTTGGATTCCCATATATTTT.